Listed here are 25 T cell receptor beta chains from one sample, sequenced in a study of beta chain features in type 1 diabetes. Expressed TCRB transcripts were sequenced, since all the RNA that had been isolated was reverse transcribed. Sequencing was performed with immunoSEQ multiplex PCR; in TCRdb, only in-frame clones are kept and a portion is missing. The sample carries 900,000 or so clones, roughly 17% recorded once. The specimen sequenced was naive CD4+ T cells from blood. The receptors derive from a woman aged 18-29 years in good health.

The rearrangement uses TRBV11-2 and TRBJ2-5; the D gene is possibly TRBD2 (6 bases). Germline V gene sequence: CDR1 SGHAT, CDR2 FQNNGV. Trimming stripped 5 bases from V and 4 bases from J, with 17 bases between. The CDR3 covers 15 residues. The CDR3 DNA is TGTGCCAGCAGCGACGGGGTGCGGGATGGAGAGACCCAGTACTTC. Translated: CASSDGVRDGETQYF.

This chain uses TRBV27 with TRBJ2-5; maybe TRBD1 (6 bases). Trimming cost V 4 bases and J 5 bases, with 11 bases left between them. This CDR3 has 13 residues. The germline V gene has CDR1 MNHEY and CDR2 SMNVEV (reference sequence). The CDR3 DNA reads as TGTGCCAGCAGTTCTGGGGGCGGGGAGACCCAGTACTTC. Translation: CASSSGGGETQYF.

This clone was observed a few times. V and J are TRBV7-9 and TRBJ2-5, with TRBD2 identical over 9 bases. The CDR3 has 14 residues. V was clipped by 6 bases and J by 2 bases; unmatched bases: 4. The germline gives CDR1 SEHNR, CDR2 FQNEAQ (reference sequence). The CDR3: CASSRAGGQETQYF. CDR3 DNA: TGTGCCAGCAGTCGTGCGGGAGGGCAAGAGACCCAGTACTTC.

The chain carries TRBV18 and TRBJ2-1, with TRBD2 matching over 9 bases. The germline V gene encodes CDR1 KGHSH and CDR2 LQKENI. The CDR3 totals 17 residues. V dropped 5 bases and J dropped 3; count of bases not matched to a gene: 11. The CDR3 DNA sequence: TGTGCCAGCTCAGCAGCAGGGAGCGGGAGGAACTACAATGAGCAGTTCTTC. Protein: CASSAAGSGRNYNEQFF.

This clone was seen a handful of times. The rearrangement links TRBV2 to TRBJ2-2, with no clear D. The germline V gene encodes CDR1 SNHLY and CDR2 FYNNEI. Trimming removed 6 bases at V and 0 bases at J, with 8 bases between. The CDR3 consists of 14 residues. CDR3 protein: CASRGYANTGELFF. DNA of the CDR3: TGTGCCAGCAGGGGCTACGCGAACACCGGGGAGCTGTTTTTT.

This clone has more than one count but fewer than ten. The J gene is TRBJ2-3, the V gene TRBV5-4, with D tentatively TRBD1 (5 bases). The CDR3 loop spans 15 amino acids. Germline V gives CDR1 SGHNT, CDR2 YYREEE (reference sequence). Trimming took off 4 bases at V and 3 bases at J, with 15 bases between the two ends. Written as DNA, the CDR3 is TGTGCCAGCAGCCGAACAGGTGATCGAACAGATACGCAGTATTTT. Amino acid sequence: CASSRTGDRTDTQYF.

This clone has a single count. The junction departs from the called germline gene at one end, perhaps through a read error. This rearrangement joins TRBV5-1 to TRBJ2-3, with 7 bases identical to TRBD2. The germline gives CDR1 SGHRS, CDR2 YFSETQ. The length of the CDR3 is 15 residues. The CDR3 coding sequence is TGCGCCAGCAGGTTGGGCGGGAGTGTCACAGATACGCAGTATTTT. It translates to CASRLGGSVTDTQYF.

This sequence joins TRBV28 and TRBJ2-1, with 11 bases identical to TRBD1. The length of the CDR3 is 17 residues. Germline lookup yields CDR1 MDHEN and CDR2 SYDVKM. V shed 1 base and J 2 bases; nucleotides not matched to a gene: 4. CDR3 amino acids: CASSLSPGQGAYNEQFF. As DNA, the CDR3 is TGTGCCAGCAGTTTATCCCCGGGACAGGGGGCCTACAATGAGCAGTTCTTC.

This clone was picked up a small number of times. V and J are TRBV4-1 and TRBJ2-5; D uncertain. Germline V gives CDR1 MGHRA, CDR2 YSYEKL. The ends were cut back, 0 bases at V and 6 bases at J, with 14 bases in the middle. The CDR3 runs 15 residues. The CDR3 DNA sequence: TGCGCCAGCAGCCAAGATGTAGTTGGTGGTAAGACCCAGTACTTC. This encodes CASSQDVVGGKTQYF.

The chain recombines TRBV18 with TRBJ2-1; a weak D match, TRBD1 (6 bases). This CDR3 region has 13 residues. V lost 1 base and J lost 7, with 8 bases in between. Germline V gene data show CDR1 as KGHSH and CDR2 as LQKENI. CDR3 loop: CASSPLTGNEQFF. In nucleotides, the CDR3 is TGTGCCAGCTCACCACTTACAGGGAATGAGCAGTTCTTC.

The CDR3 bases are TGTGCCAGCAGCTTAGGAGGCTTTGGGAGGAGGAATGAGCAGTTCTTC. Its translation: CASSLGGFGRRNEQFF. The V and J genes are TRBV11-2 and TRBJ2-1; D might be TRBD2 (6 bases). Germline V CDR1 and CDR2: SGHAT, FQNNGV. Trimming pared 1 base from V and 7 bases from J, leaving 17 bases between. The CDR3 length is 16 residues.

The chain carries TRBV9 and TRBJ2-2; D assignment may be TRBD1 or TRBD2 (5 bases each). Germline V gene data show CDR1 as SGDLS and CDR2 as YYNGEE. The CDR3 has 12 residues. V lost 4 bases, J lost 10 bases, and 11 bases lay in between. The CDR3 bases are TGTGCCAGCAGCCCACGGGGCACGGAGCTGTTTTTT. Encoded protein: CASSPRGTELFF.

This clone was detected only once. The chain joins TRBV18 to TRBJ2-2, with 8 nucleotides matching TRBD2. There are 15 residues in the CDR3. The germline CDR1 and CDR2 sequences are KGHSH and LQKENI. V shed 5 bases and J 14 bases; nucleotides not matched to a gene: 16. The chain's CDR3 is CASSSEGLAVDSLFF. The CDR3 coding sequence is TGTGCCAGCTCATCGGAAGGACTAGCAGTAGACTCTCTGTTTTTT.

The rearrangement uses TRBV2 and TRBJ2-3; 8 bases are shared with TRBD2. Germline trimming cut 8 bases from V and 3 bases from J; bases unmatched to any gene: 7. The CDR3 is made up of 14 amino acids. Per the germline V gene, CDR1 is SNHLY and CDR2 is FYNNEI. In DNA, the CDR3 is TGTGCCAGCGCACGGGAGGGAGGGACAGATACGCAGTATTTT. Its protein is CASAREGGTDTQYF.

This clone has more than one count but fewer than ten. This rearrangement joins TRBV4-3 to TRBJ2-1; 15 positions match TRBD2. This CDR3 has 18 amino acids. Germline trimming cut 4 bases from V and 7 bases from J; bases unmatched to any gene: 11. Germline loops: CDR1 LGHNA, CDR2 YSLEER. CDR3 loop: CASSPGLAGGPLYNEQFF. In DNA, the CDR3 is TGCGCCAGCAGCCCCGGACTAGCGGGAGGGCCATTGTATAATGAGCAGTTCTTC.

This clone was seen only a few times. The chain employs TRBV5-1 and TRBJ1-1, with D possibly TRBD1 on 5 matching bases. The length of the CDR3 is 16 residues. Germline CDR1 is SGHRS and CDR2 is YFSETQ. Trimming stripped 4 bases from V and 1 base from J, with 17 bases between. The DNA for the CDR3 is TGCGCCAGCAGCCCCGGGACGGACCCCAAGAACACTGAAGCTTTCTTT. Its translation: CASSPGTDPKNTEAFF.

This clone appeared a few times. This chain joins TRBV19 and TRBJ2-5; D is unresolved. Trimming left V 7 bases short and J 2 bases short, with 14 bases between. Looked up from germline, CDR1 is LNHDA and CDR2 is SQIVND (reference sequence). The CDR3 length is 14 residues. CDR3 DNA sequence: TGTGCCAGTAACTCCGCCAACAAACAAGAGACCCAGTACTTC. The encoded protein is CASNSANKQETQYF.

This clone has only a few counts. The rearrangement links TRBV9 to TRBJ1-3; the D gene is possibly TRBD1 (5 bases). CDR3 length equals 14 residues. Per germline, CDR1 SGDLS and CDR2 YYNGEE. V was cut by 4 bases and J by 0 bases, with 8 bases left in between. Written as DNA, the CDR3 is TGTGCCAGCAGCCCAGGGAGCTCTGGAAACACCATATATTTT. It specifies CASSPGSSGNTIYF.

This clone was picked up a small number of times. The V gene is TRBV7-3, the J gene TRBJ2-7; D is perhaps TRBD1 or TRBD2 (5 bases each). The CDR3 contains 14 residues. Germline CDR1 SGHTA, CDR2 FQGTGA. Trimming stripped 2 bases from V and 3 bases from J, with 11 bases between. CDR3 region: CASSLGGRDYEQYF. The DNA for the CDR3 is TGTGCCAGCAGCTTAGGAGGCAGGGACTACGAGCAGTACTTC.

The chain has TRBV10-3 and TRBJ1-1, with D unclear. Per the germline V gene, CDR1 is ENHRY and CDR2 is SYGVKD. V was cut by 4 bases and J by 0 bases, with 9 bases left in between. The CDR3 has 14 amino acids. The DNA of the CDR3 is TGTGCCATCAGTGCACACACTTTGAACACTGAAGCTTTCTTT. Its protein product is CAISAHTLNTEAFF.

A few counts support this clone. Here the CDR3 reads CAISETYSYNEQFF. The CDR3 DNA reads as TGTGCCATCAGTGAAACGTATTCCTACAATGAGCAGTTCTTC. This chain joins TRBV10-3 and TRBJ2-1; D is uncertain. V dropped 3 bases and J dropped 1 base, with 7 bases sitting between them. This CDR3 region has 14 residues. The germline V gene encodes CDR1 ENHRY and CDR2 SYGVKD.

This clone was counted between two and nine times. This chain joins TRBV19 and TRBJ2-6; D not resolved. Trimming cost V 6 bases and J 4 bases, with 7 bases left between them. This CDR3 comprises 13 residues. The germline CDR1 and CDR2 sequences are LNHDA and SQIVND (reference sequence). The CDR3 region has the DNA TGTGCCAGTAGGTTTGCGGGGGCCAACGTCCTGACTTTC. Protein: CASRFAGANVLTF.

J is TRBJ2-7 and V is TRBV5-1; weak D call: TRBD2 (6 bases). The V end was cut by 2 bases, the J end by 4 bases, with 13 bases between. The length of the CDR3 is 14 residues. Germline CDR1 SGHRS, CDR2 YFSETQ. CDR3 sequence: CASSFRLVAYEQYF. CDR3 sequence (DNA): TGCGCCAGCAGCTTCCGACTAGTCGCGTACGAGCAGTACTTC.

Details on this clone: The sample contains more than one DNA sequence encoding this CDR3. CDR3 protein: CASSLPLYEQYF. The CDR3 DNA is TGTGCCAGCAGCCTCCCCCTCTACGAGCAGTACTTC. The J gene is TRBJ2-7, the V gene TRBV28; D is uncertain. The CDR3 loop spans 12 amino acids. Germline V gene data show CDR1 as MDHEN and CDR2 as SYDVKM. V was cut by 6 bases and J by 3 bases, with 9 bases left in between.

In this sample, this clone turned up a few times. The V and J genes are TRBV9 and TRBJ2-3; the D gene is possibly TRBD2 (6 bases). Trimming left V 2 bases short and J 1 base short, with 11 bases between. From germline, CDR1 is SGDLS and CDR2 YYNGEE. The CDR3 is 15 amino acids. CDR3 nucleotides: TGTGCCAGCAGCGTGGCAGGGACTCGCACAGATACGCAGTATTTT. This sequence encodes CASSVAGTRTDTQYF.